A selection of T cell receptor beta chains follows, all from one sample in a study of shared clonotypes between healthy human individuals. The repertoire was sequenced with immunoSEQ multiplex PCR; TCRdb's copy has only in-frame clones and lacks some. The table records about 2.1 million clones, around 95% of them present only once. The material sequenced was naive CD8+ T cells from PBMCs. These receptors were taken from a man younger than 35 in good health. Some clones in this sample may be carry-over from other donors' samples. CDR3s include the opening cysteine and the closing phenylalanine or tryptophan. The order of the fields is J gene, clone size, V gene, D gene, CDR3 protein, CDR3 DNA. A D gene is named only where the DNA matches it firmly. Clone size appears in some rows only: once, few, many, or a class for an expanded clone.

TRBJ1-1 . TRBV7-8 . CASSQKAGPSTEAFF TGTGCCAGCAGCCAAAAGGCGGGACCCAGCACTGAAGCTTTCTTT
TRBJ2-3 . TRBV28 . CASSFHPGNTDTQYF TGTGCCAGCAGTTTTCACCCCGGGAACACAGATACGCAGTATTTT
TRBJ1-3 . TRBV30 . CAWSGVGAGNTIYF TGTGCCTGGAGTGGGGTAGGAGCTGGAAACACCATATATTTT
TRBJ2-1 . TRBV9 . CASTPGLAAASSYNEQFF TGTGCCAGCACCCCGGGACTGGCCGCGGCTAGCTCCTACAATGAGCAGTTCTTC
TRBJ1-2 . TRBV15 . CATSEGGDETGYTF TGTGCCACCAGCGAAGGGGGGGACGAGACGGGCTACACCTTC
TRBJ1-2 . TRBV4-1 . CASSQQQGTYGYTF TGCGCCAGCAGCCAGCAACAGGGTACCTATGGCTACACCTTC
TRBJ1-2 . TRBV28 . CASSFRPNKNGYTF TGTGCCAGCAGTTTTCGGCCGAATAAGAATGGCTACACCTTC
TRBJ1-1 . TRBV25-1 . CASSVGDMNTEAFF TGTGCCAGCAGTGTAGGGGATATGAACACTGAAGCTTTCTTT
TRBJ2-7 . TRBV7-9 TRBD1 CASSPSGTGIPHSYEQYF TGTGCCAGCAGCCCCTCCGGGACAGGGATTCCCCACTCCTACGAGCAGTACTTC
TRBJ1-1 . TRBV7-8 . CASSLGYEAFF TGTGCCAGCAGCTTGGGATATGAAGCTTTCTTT
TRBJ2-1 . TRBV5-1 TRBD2 CASSPALAGDYNEQFF TGCGCCAGCAGCCCGGCCCTAGCGGGAGATTACAATGAGCAGTTCTTC
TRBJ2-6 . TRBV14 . CASSLGFSSGGANVLTF TGTGCCAGCAGCCTGGGATTCTCCTCTGGAGGGGCCAACGTCCTGACTTTC
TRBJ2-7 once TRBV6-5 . CASREQSGTIYEQYF TGTGCCAGCAGGGAACAATCTGGGACAATTTACGAGCAGTACTTC
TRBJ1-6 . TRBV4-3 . CASSQYWGGNSPLHF TGCGCCAGCAGCCAGTACTGGGGGGGGAATTCACCCCTCCACTTT
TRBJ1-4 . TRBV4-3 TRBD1 CASSQDWPGGGEKLFF TGCGCCAGCAGCCAAGACTGGCCAGGGGGTGGTGAAAAACTGTTTTTT
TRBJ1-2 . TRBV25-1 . CASSERSGARGYGYTF TGTGCCAGCAGTGAAAGATCAGGCGCGCGTGGATATGGCTACACCTTC
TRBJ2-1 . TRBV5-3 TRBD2 CADPGGSGEQFF TGTGCCGACCCCGGGGGGTCTGGTGAGCAGTTCTTC
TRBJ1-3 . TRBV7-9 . CASREPPRTRLDSGNTIYF TGTGCCAGCAGAGAGCCCCCGCGGACACGACTCGACTCTGGAAACACCATATATTTT
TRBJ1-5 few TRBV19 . CASSGGNQPQHF TGTGCCAGCTCAGGGGGCAATCAGCCCCAGCATTTT
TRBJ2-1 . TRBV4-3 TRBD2 CASSQDRLAGVEQFF TGCGCCAGCAGCCAAGATCGGCTAGCGGGAGTTGAGCAGTTCTTC
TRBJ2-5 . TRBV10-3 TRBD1 CAISEPGTGAGRETQYF TGTGCCATCAGTGAGCCCGGGACAGGGGCCGGTCGGGAGACCCAGTACTTC
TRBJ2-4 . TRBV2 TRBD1 CASSEGQGQNIQYF TGTGCCAGCAGTGAAGGGCAGGGACAGAACATTCAGTACTTC
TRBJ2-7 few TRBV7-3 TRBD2 CASSWTSGSSYEQYF TGTGCCAGCAGCTGGACTAGCGGGAGCTCCTACGAGCAGTACTTC
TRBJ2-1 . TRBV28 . CASRRQGSHNEQFF TGTGCCAGCAGGCGGCAGGGTAGCCACAATGAGCAGTTCTTC
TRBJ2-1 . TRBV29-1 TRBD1 CSVEGTGEFYNEQFF TGCAGCGTTGAAGGGACAGGGGAGTTTTACAATGAGCAGTTCTTC
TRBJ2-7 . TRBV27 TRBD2 CASSLQNPGLGHYEQYF TGTGCCAGCAGTCTCCAAAATCCGGGACTAGGTCACTACGAGCAGTACTTC
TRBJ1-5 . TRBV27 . CASSLGGTRDQPQHF TGTGCCAGCAGTTTAGGAGGGACACGGGATCAGCCCCAGCATTTT
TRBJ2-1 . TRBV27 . CASIGLDGGNEQFF TGTGCCAGTATAGGACTCGACGGAGGCAATGAGCAGTTCTTC
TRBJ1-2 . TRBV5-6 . CASSLGTVPNYGYTF TGTGCCAGCAGCTTGGGGACAGTACCTAACTATGGCTACACCTTC
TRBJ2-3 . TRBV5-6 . CASSYSQGRRYF TGTGCCAGCAGTTATTCACAGGGACGTAGGTATTTT
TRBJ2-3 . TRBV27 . CASSPHRGGPTDTQYF TGTGCCAGCAGTCCACACAGGGGGGGACCCACAGATACGCAGTATTTT
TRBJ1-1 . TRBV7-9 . CASSSRVNTEAFF TGTGCCAGCAGCTCCAGAGTGAACACTGAAGCTTTCTTT
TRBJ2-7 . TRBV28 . CASTPSWGPYEQYF TGTGCCAGCACCCCCTCGTGGGGGCCCTACGAGCAGTACTTC
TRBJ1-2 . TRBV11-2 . CASSPLRANGYTF TGTGCCAGCAGCCCCCTCCGGGCAAATGGCTACACCTTC
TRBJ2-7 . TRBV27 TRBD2 CASSPGSGGYEQYF TGTGCCAGCAGCCCCGGCTCGGGGGGTTACGAGCAGTACTTC
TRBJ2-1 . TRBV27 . CASSLGNEQFF TGTGCCAGCAGCCTCGGGAATGAGCAGTTCTTC
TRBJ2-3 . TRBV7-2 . CASSLRGHLPWDTQYF TGTGCCAGCAGCTTACGGGGACACCTCCCATGGGATACGCAGTATTTT
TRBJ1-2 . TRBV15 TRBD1 CATSPPGTGQYGGYTF TGTGCCACCAGCCCCCCCGGGACAGGGCAATATGGGGGCTACACCTTC
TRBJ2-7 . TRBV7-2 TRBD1 CASSLVRRGLRYEQYF TGTGCCAGCAGCTTAGTGCGCAGGGGGCTTAGGTACGAGCAGTACTTC
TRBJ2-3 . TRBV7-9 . CASSFLPLTDTQYF TGTGCCAGCAGCTTTCTACCCCTCACAGATACGCAGTATTTT
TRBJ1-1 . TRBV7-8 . CASSLALGAWTEAFF TGTGCCAGCAGCTTAGCTCTGGGGGCATGGACTGAAGCTTTCTTT
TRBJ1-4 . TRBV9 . CASSVAGRELESGEKLFF TGTGCCAGCAGCGTAGCGGGCAGGGAGCTAGAATCAGGGGAAAAACTGTTTTTT